The 7 T cell receptor beta chains in this list originate from one sample, sequenced in a study of T cells in Graves' hyperthyroidism and ophthalmopathy. Authors of the study amplified TCR beta CDR3 regions from RNA transcripts. The primer set for the first-round RT-PCR of the TCR CDR3 was HTBI. Each CDR3 protein gets one entry after TCRdb re-called the multiplex PCR reads with MiXCR. Of around 620,000 distinct CDR3 sequences in the sample, 13% to 15% were seen once. Input material: blood. The receptors originated from a woman in her late teens or twenties with Graves' ophthalmopathy.

Ten or more counts support this clonotype. The genes are TRBV7-2 and TRBJ2-7, with TRBD1 identical over 7 bases. The germline V gene has CDR1 SGHTA and CDR2 FQGNSA. V trimming: 3 bases; J trimming: 3 bases; junction bases outside the gene matches: 2. The CDR3 totals 13 residues. CDR3 bases: TGTGCCAGCAGCTTCACAGGGGACTACGAGCAGTACTTC. This gives the protein CASSFTGDYEQYF.

V usage is TRBV18 and J usage is TRBJ1-4; the D gene is possibly TRBD1 (6 bases). This CDR3 comprises 15 residues. The germline V and J ends were trimmed by 4 bases and 1 base, with 10 bases remaining between them. Germline-derived CDR1 and CDR2 are KGHSH and LQKENI. The CDR3 loop reads CASSRTGITNEKLFF. The CDR3 DNA reads as TGTGCCAGCTCACGCACAGGGATAACTAATGAAAAACTGTTTTTT.

There are many counts of this clonotype. The chain combines TRBV19 with TRBJ1-1, with a tentative D call TRBD1 (5 bases). V gave up 5 bases and J gave up 0 bases, with 19 bases separating them. Germline V CDR1 and CDR2: LNHDA, SQIVND (reference sequence). The CDR3 is made up of 17 amino acids. The CDR3 DNA is TGTGCCAGTAGTTCCCGCTCAATGGACACAATGAACACTGAAGCTTTCTTT. Protein product: CASSSRSMDTMNTEAFF.

As regards this clonotype: A much larger clone differs by one base, so this may be a read error. The conserved phenylalanine or tryptophan normally closing the CDR3 is absent here, so this likely arose from a read error. This chain's CDR3 is CASKSPGRYYEQYL. The CDR3 DNA sequence: TGTGCCAGCAAGAGCCCGGGCCGATACTACGAGCAGTACCTC. The chain recombines TRBV27 with TRBJ2-7; D call uncertain. Germline V gene sequence: CDR1 MNHEY, CDR2 SMNVEV (reference sequence). With 7 bases removed from V and 3 bases from J, the gap between germline ends came to 16 bases. The CDR3 spans 14 residues.

This clonotype has a count of ten or more. The chain combines TRBV28 with TRBJ2-2, with D possibly being TRBD2 (6 bases). Germline-derived CDR1 and CDR2 are MDHEN and SYDVKM. Trimming left V 3 bases short and J 6 bases short, with 11 bases between. This CDR3 has 14 amino acids. The CDR3: CASSFTGSAGELFF. The CDR3 bases are TGTGCCAGCAGTTTCACCGGGAGCGCCGGGGAGCTGTTTTTT.

This clonotype has a count of ten or more. V and J are TRBV28 and TRBJ1-5, with TRBD1 identical over 9 bases. This CDR3 is built from 14 residues. Trimming cost V 4 bases and J 6 bases; bases outside gene matches: 4. The germline V gene encodes CDR1 MDHEN and CDR2 SYDVKM. In DNA form, the CDR3 reads TGTGCCAGCAGTTCCGGGACAGGGAGTCAGCCCCAGCATTTT. Translation: CASSSGTGSQPQHF.

This clonotype was detected many times. The CDR3 sequence is CAWSGKGAGETQYF. The CDR3 DNA follows: TGTGCCTGGAGTGGCAAGGGGGCAGGGGAGACCCAGTACTTC. J is TRBJ2-5 and V is TRBV30; 7 nucleotides line up with TRBD1. V lost 1 base, J lost 5 bases, and 7 bases stayed unmatched. CDR1 and CDR2 (germline): GTSNPN, SVGIG (reference sequence). This CDR3 comprises 14 residues. The whole variable domain, filled in from reference TRBV30 and TRBJ2-5, reads SQTIHQWPATLVQPVGSPLSLECTVEGTSNPNLYWYRQAAGRGLQLLFYSVGIGQISSEVPQNLSASRPQDRQFILSSKKLLLSDSGFYLCAWSGKGAGETQYFGPGTRLLVL.